The 30 T cell receptor beta chains below come from one sample, sequenced in a study of blood T cells in healthy people across ages. The second PCR ran roughly 6 to 11 cycles with a sample-barcoded 5' primer and J-beta primers. A single record per CDR3 protein comes from TCRdb applying MiXCR to the 5' RACE reads. The repertoire has some 1.5 million distinct CDR3 sequences, about 28% of them found once; the top ten carry over 7%. The sequenced sample consisted of blood. These receptors were collected from a woman aged 25-40 years in good health.

V and J are TRBV11-3 and TRBJ2-5; D not resolved. This CDR3 is 15 amino acids long. The ends were cut back, 1 base at V and 3 bases at J, with 12 bases in the middle. The germline gives CDR1 SGHNT, CDR2 YENEEA. The CDR3 DNA is TGTGCCAGCAGCTTAGGCGCGGTCCGTGAAGAGACCCAGTACTTC. It is translated as CASSLGAVREETQYF.

The chain has TRBV11-2 and TRBJ1-5, with D tentatively TRBD1 (5 bases). Germline CDR1 is SGHAT and CDR2 is FQNNGV. This CDR3 comprises 16 residues. The V and J ends lost 5 bases and 2 bases respectively, with 16 bases between them. Written as DNA, the CDR3 is TGTGCCAGCAGCCCCTCGCCCAGGGCAGGCAATCAGCCCCAGCATTTT. Protein product: CASSPSPRAGNQPQHF.

Details on this clonotype: A read error may be the cause here, since a much bigger clone is one base away. The rearrangement links TRBV6-5 to TRBJ2-7; 8 positions agree with TRBD1. Germline trimming cut 6 bases from V and 7 bases from J; bases unmatched to any gene: 14. Germline-derived CDR1 and CDR2 are MNHEY and SVGAGI. The CDR3 loop spans 15 amino acids. The CDR3 DNA follows: TGTGCCAGCAGCCTGGACAGGGCTTGGGCCTCTGAGCAGTACTTC. Protein sequence: CASSLDRAWASEQYF.

V gene TRBV27 combines with J gene TRBJ1-5; tentative D call: TRBD1 (5 bases). Germline assignment: CDR1 MNHEY and CDR2 SMNVEV (reference sequence). V was trimmed by 0 bases and J by 1 base, leaving 16 bases between them. This CDR3 region has 18 residues. The CDR3 bases are TGTGCCAGCAGTTTATCGTCGGCAGGGCTGGGAAGCAATCAGCCCCAGCATTTT. It is translated as CASSLSSAGLGSNQPQHF.

The genes are TRBV12-3 or TRBV12-4 and TRBJ2-3; 7 bases map to TRBD2. With V trimmed by 6 bases and J by 5 bases, 8 bases remained unmatched. The CDR3 has 14 residues. For the CDR3, the DNA is TGTGCCAGCAGGGGGACTACTTCGGGAGATACGCAGTATTTT. Translated: CASRGTTSGDTQYF.

The CDR3 region has the DNA TGTGCCAGCAGTTTCACAGGGGTCGGCAATCAGCCCCAGCATTTT. It is translated as CASSFTGVGNQPQHF. The J gene is TRBJ1-5, the V gene TRBV27; 7 bases match TRBD1. The CDR3 sequence is 15 residues long. The J segment lost 2 bases and the V segment lost 3 bases, leaving 4 bases of the junction unmatched. CDR1 and CDR2 from the germline V gene are MNHEY and SMNVEV (reference sequence).

This clonotype was detected ten times or more. The V and J genes are TRBV29-1 and TRBJ2-1; weak D call: TRBD2 (7 bases). CDR1 is SQVTM and CDR2 is ANQGSEA in the germline V gene. Trimming took off 7 bases at V and 6 bases at J, with 16 bases between the two ends. This CDR3 is built from 13 residues. The CDR3 bases are TGCAGCGGGGGCGGGGGCGTCCTCAATGAGCAGTTCTTC. This sequence encodes CSGGGGVLNEQFF.

This clonotype was seen only a few times. The chain has TRBV27 and TRBJ2-4; 9 bases are shared with TRBD1. The DNA end lines up better with TRBJ2-7; the J call may be wrong. Germline assignment: CDR1 MNHEY and CDR2 SMNVEV (reference sequence). This CDR3 is built from 15 residues. The CDR3 bases are TGTGCCAGCAGTTTAGCCGGGACAGGGATCGACGAGCAGTACTTC. Protein: CASSLAGTGIDEQYF.

This clonotype has only a few counts. V gene TRBV7-2 combines with J gene TRBJ1-1, with 10 nucleotides matching TRBD1. The CDR3 length is 15 residues. Germline V CDR1 and CDR2: SGHTA, FQGNSA. Trimming at V came to 6 bases and at J to 3 bases, leaving 7 bases not matched to a gene. The CDR3: CASRRQGAADTEAFF. In nucleotides, the CDR3 is TGTGCCAGCAGAAGACAGGGGGCAGCGGACACTGAAGCTTTCTTT. Full variable domain (remainder filled in from reference TRBV7-2 and TRBJ1-1): GAGVSQSPSNKVTEKGKDVELRCDPISGHTALYWYRQSLGQGLEFLIYFQGNSAPDKSGLPSDRFSAERTGGSVSTLTIQRTQQEDSAVYLCASRRQGAADTEAFFGQGTRLTVV.

This clonotype was seen at least ten times. V gene TRBV6-5 combines with J gene TRBJ2-7; D not certain. The ends were cut back, 5 bases at V and 5 bases at J, with 10 bases in the middle. The CDR3 loop spans 12 amino acids. Germline CDR1 and CDR2: MNHEY and SVGAGI. The CDR3 region is CASSGRVNEQYF. Here the CDR3 DNA reads TGTGCCAGCAGTGGACGCGTAAACGAGCAGTACTTC.

This clonotype occurred a few times. The rearrangement uses TRBV21-1 and TRBJ2-1; the table's D call, TRBD2, was not checked against the DNA. TRBV21-1 is reported as a pseudogene. This CDR3 has 20 residues. The CDR3 DNA reads TGTGCCAGCAGCAAAAAAAGGGTCGGGGTAGCGGGAGGGCCGAACAATGAGCAGTTCTTC. This codes for CASSKKRVGVAGGPNNEQFF.

The sample holds a few counts of this clonotype. The chain recombines TRBV20-1 with TRBJ1-5, with no clear D. Trimming stripped 7 bases from V and 2 bases from J, with 12 bases between. CDR3 size: 13 residues. The V gene's germline CDR1 is DFQATT and CDR2 SNEGSKA (reference sequence). This CDR3 reads CSGIPGGNQPQHF. The CDR3 nucleotides are TGCAGTGGGATCCCCGGGGGCAATCAGCCCCAGCATTTT.

Only a few counts were recorded for this clonotype. V and J are TRBV2 and TRBJ1-5; 8 bases map to TRBD1. The V segment lost 8 bases and the J segment 0 bases; nucleotides outside the gene matches: 6. Germline loops: CDR1 SNHLY, CDR2 FYNNEI. This CDR3 region has 15 residues. The CDR3: CASGQGGYSNQPQHF. The DNA of the CDR3 is TGTGCCAGCGGACAGGGAGGTTATAGCAATCAGCCCCAGCATTTT. Supplemented by reference TRBV2 and TRBJ1-5, the full variable domain reads EPEVTQTPSHQVTQMGQEVILRCVPISNHLYFYWYRQILGQKVEFLVSFYNNEISEKSEIFDDQFSVERPDGSNFTLKIRSTKLEDSAMYFCASGQGGYSNQPQHFGDGTRLSIL.

As to this clonotype: The germline gene is not matched at one end of the junction; a read error may be the cause. V is TRBV29-1 and J is TRBJ2-2, with TRBD1 matching 8 bases. CDR1 is SQVTM and CDR2 is ANQGSEA in the germline V gene. The CDR3 consists of 14 residues. CDR3 in amino acids: CSVERQGRTVELFF. CDR3 nucleotides: TGCAGCGTTGAAAGACAGGGGCGCACCGTGGAGCTGTTTTTT.

This clonotype was seen only a few times. J is TRBJ1-1 and V is TRBV28; D unresolved. The V end lost 10 bases, the J end lost 0 bases, and 6 bases lay between the germline ends. Looked up from germline, CDR1 is MDHEN and CDR2 is SYDVKM. This CDR3 is 11 amino acids long. DNA of the CDR3: TGTGCCACTACGGTGAACACTGAAGCTTTCTTT. It specifies CATTVNTEAFF.

This clonotype occurred a few times. V is TRBV7-2 and J is TRBJ2-3, with TRBD2 matching 9 bases. Germline CDR1 SGHTA, CDR2 FQGNSA. With V trimmed by 0 bases and J by 9 bases, 16 bases remained unmatched. The CDR3 consists of 18 residues. The CDR3 reads CASSLALASGMGLGTQYF. Here the CDR3 DNA reads TGTGCCAGCAGCTTAGCGCTGGCTAGCGGGATGGGGCTAGGGACGCAGTATTTT.

This rearrangement joins TRBV2 to TRBJ2-7; possible D gene TRBD1, 5 bases. This CDR3 has 13 residues. V lost 5 bases, J lost 5 bases, and 13 bases lay in between. CDR1 and CDR2 (germline): SNHLY, FYNNEI. The CDR3 nucleotides read TGTGCCAGCAGTAAACTAAGACAGAACGAGCAGTACTTC. As protein: CASSKLRQNEQYF.

The genes are TRBV2 and TRBJ1-1; unclear D gene. The V end lost 2 bases, the J end lost 6 bases, and 10 bases lay between the germline ends. Per germline, CDR1 SNHLY and CDR2 FYNNEI. This CDR3 comprises 13 residues. Here the CDR3 DNA reads TGTGCCAGCAGTGAACCTATGATGGCTGAAGCTTTCTTT. Amino acid sequence: CASSEPMMAEAFF.

This clonotype was detected a few times. The V and J genes are TRBV29-1 and TRBJ2-1, with 13 bases identical to TRBD2. CDR1 is SQVTM and CDR2 is ANQGSEA in the germline V gene. The CDR3 spans 13 residues. J lost 5 bases, V lost 7 bases, and 2 bases had no gene match. DNA of the CDR3: TGCAGCGCTGGACTAGCGGGGGACAATGAGCAGTTCTTC. Amino acids: CSAGLAGDNEQFF.

As regards this clonotype: A read error may be the cause here, since a much bigger clone is one base away. The chain is built from TRBV5-1 and TRBJ2-5, with 7 bases identical to TRBD1. The CDR3 length is 14 residues. From germline, CDR1 is SGHRS and CDR2 YFSETQ. After removal of 4 bases from V and 5 bases from J, the junction contained 8 bases not matched to a gene. CDR3 sequence (DNA): TGCGCCAGCAGCCTCGGGACAGTCGACGAGACCCAGTACTTC. Its protein is CASSLGTVDETQYF. The entire variable domain, with the rest obtained from reference TRBV5-1 and TRBJ2-5, is as follows: KAGVTQTPRYLIKTRGQQVTLSCSPISGHRSVSWYQQTPGQGLQFLFEYFSETQRNKGNFPGRFSGRQFSNSRSEMNVSTLELGDSALYLCASSLGTVDETQYFGPGTRLLVL.

The chain has TRBV7-8 and TRBJ2-7; weak D call: TRBD1 (5 bases). The germline V gene encodes CDR1 SGHVS and CDR2 FQNEAQ. The CDR3 has 15 residues. V gave up 4 bases and J gave up 3 bases, with 16 bases separating them. The chain's CDR3 is CASSSRALGDYEQYF. The CDR3 DNA sequence: TGTGCCAGCAGCTCCAGGGCCCTCGGAGACTACGAGCAGTACTTC.

This clonotype turned up a few times. The chain couples TRBV28 to TRBJ1-2; no definite D call. CDR1 and CDR2 (germline): MDHEN, SYDVKM. This CDR3 is 13 amino acids long. V was shortened by 4 bases and J by 4 bases, with 10 bases between the two germline ends. CDR3 sequence reads: CASSSDVRYGYTF. The CDR3 DNA sequence: TGTGCCAGCAGTTCAGACGTTCGCTATGGCTACACCTTC.

This clonotype was counted a few times. The CDR3 DNA sequence: TGTGCCAGCAGTGATTCTCCCAGGGGCGGAAACACTGAAGCTTTCTTT. Translation: CASSDSPRGGNTEAFF. The chain joins TRBV2 to TRBJ1-1; D may be TRBD1 (6 bases). V shed 3 bases and J shed 2 bases, with 16 bases lying between them. The CDR3 is made up of 16 amino acids. Germline V lookup: CDR1 SNHLY, CDR2 FYNNEI.

There are many counts of this clonotype. The chain has TRBV28 and TRBJ2-7; possibly TRBD1 for D (6 bases). CDR3 length: 15 amino acids. The ends were cut back, 6 bases at V and 2 bases at J, with 17 bases in the middle. Looked up from germline, CDR1 is MDHEN and CDR2 is SYDVKM. CDR3 sequence: CASRPDSTSTYEQYF. Written as DNA, the CDR3 is TGTGCCAGCAGGCCGGACAGCACGTCTACCTACGAGCAGTACTTC.

Only a few counts were recorded for this clonotype. The chain joins TRBV12-5 to TRBJ2-3; D uncertain. The CDR3 sequence is 13 residues long. The V and J ends lost 0 bases and 10 bases respectively, with 11 bases between them. Germline V gene data show CDR1 as LGHNT and CDR2 as FRNRAP. CDR3 residues: CASGLVSLGSQYF. The CDR3 nucleotides read TGTGCTAGTGGTTTGGTATCCTTAGGTTCGCAGTATTTT.

In its sample, this clonotype was seen a few times. The rearrangement joins TRBV29-1 to TRBJ1-5; D is unclear. This CDR3 comprises 15 residues. Germline CDR1 SQVTM, CDR2 ANQGSEA. V dropped 4 bases and J dropped 0 bases, with 13 bases sitting between them. The CDR3 bases are TGCAGCGTTGGGCTGACGGGCGATAGCAATCAGCCCCAGCATTTT. Protein product: CSVGLTGDSNQPQHF.

This clonotype has only a few counts. V usage is TRBV7-2 and J usage is TRBJ2-7; D unresolved. This CDR3 has 12 amino acids. From germline, CDR1 is SGHTA and CDR2 FQGNSA. The ends were cut back, 5 bases at V and 4 bases at J, with 9 bases in the middle. The CDR3, as DNA: TGTGCCAGCAGCCACGACGGTTACGAGCAGTACTTC. Translation gives CASSHDGYEQYF.

V usage is TRBV18 and J usage is TRBJ1-1; tentative D call: TRBD1 (6 bases). The CDR3 is 15 residues long. The V gene lost 3 bases and the J gene lost 1 base, with 12 bases spanning the gap. Germline CDR1 and CDR2: KGHSH and LQKENI. CDR3: CASSPRTRGNTEAFF. In DNA form, the CDR3 reads TGTGCCAGCTCACCCCGCACCAGGGGGAACACTGAAGCTTTCTTT.

As concerns this clonotype: Given a much more abundant clone one base away, this may be a read error. The V and J genes are TRBV7-9 and TRBJ2-4; 12 nucleotides agree with TRBD2. Matching the DNA end better, TRBJ2-7 makes the J call doubtful. The CDR3 is 14 residues long. The V gene's germline CDR1 is SEHNR and CDR2 FQNEAQ (reference sequence). CDR3 coding DNA: TGTGCCAGCAGCTCCCGGGGACTAGCGGGCGAGCAGTACTTC. This gives the protein CASSSRGLAGEQYF.

The chain joins TRBV7-8 to TRBJ1-5; D perhaps matches TRBD1 (6 bases). Germline-derived CDR1 and CDR2 are SGHVS and FQNEAQ. Trimming cost V 1 base and J 3 bases, with 10 bases left between them. This CDR3 has 15 residues. CDR3 bases: TGTGCCAGCAGCTTAGAACAGGGAAACAATCAGCCCCAGCATTTT. This translates into CASSLEQGNNQPQHF.